Below, 17 T cell receptor beta chains from the same sample are listed, as sequenced in a study of vaccination and CD4 T cells after COVID-19. Their cognate antigens are unknown. The Oncomine TCR Beta short-read assay was what sequenced the DNA obtained from cultured CD4+ T cells. TCRdb redid the calling of the PCR reads with MiXCR, one entry per CDR3 protein. There are approximately 8,700 distinct CDR3 sequences in the sample; 20% to 30% occur only once, and about 13% lies in the top ten. The sample's treatment: roughly nine-day PBMC culture with coronavirus spike peptide pools or control peptides (ViraFEST assay). The source was CD4+ T cells from blood, cultured in vitro, collected after SARS-CoV-2 vaccination. Every receptor here comes from a human donor who had recovered from COVID-19.

This clonotype occurred a few times. The chain joins TRBV7-8 to TRBJ1-1; possibly TRBD1 for D (5 bases). The CDR3 is made up of 14 amino acids. CDR1 SGHVS and CDR2 FQNEAQ come from the germline V gene. V gave up 2 bases and J gave up 4 bases, with 11 bases separating them. CDR3 loop: CASSLLGGSTEAFF. CDR3 DNA sequence: TGTGCCAGCAGCTTACTGGGGGGTTCCACTGAAGCTTTCTTT. The whole variable domain, filled in from reference TRBV7-8 and TRBJ1-1, reads GAGVSQSPRYKVAKRGQDVALRCDPISGHVSLFWYQQALGQGPEFLTYFQNEAQLDKSGLPSDRFFAERPEGSVSTLKIQRTQQEDSAVYLCASSLLGGSTEAFFGQGTRLTVV.

This clonotype has only a few counts. This chain joins TRBV21-1 and TRBJ2-7; the tabulated D call, TRBD2, remains unverified against the DNA. TRBV21-1 is a listed pseudogene. The CDR3 is made up of 17 amino acids. The CDR3 sequence: CASSKKGEREIPYEQYF. DNA for the CDR3: TGTGCCAGCAGCAAAAAGGGGGAGCGGGAGATACCTTACGAGCAGTACTTC.

This chain uses TRBV7-2 with TRBJ2-3, with TRBD2 matching 9 bases. Germline CDR1 SGHTA, CDR2 FQGNSA. This CDR3 region has 20 residues. V lost 1 base, J lost 2 bases, and 16 bases stayed unmatched. The CDR3 nucleotides read TGTGCCAGCAGCTTAGGGGCGGGAGGGCGGGGGGGGAGTATCACAGATACGCAGTATTTT. This gives the protein CASSLGAGGRGGSITDTQYF.

The chain uses TRBV27 and TRBJ2-3; D call uncertain. The V and J ends lost 0 bases and 0 bases respectively, with 19 bases between them. Germline-derived CDR1 and CDR2 are MNHEY and SMNVEV (reference sequence). This CDR3 has 19 amino acids. The CDR3 is CASSLSIDPPWVSTDTQYF. CDR3 DNA: TGTGCCAGCAGTTTATCGATCGACCCCCCTTGGGTGAGCACAGATACGCAGTATTTT.

A few counts support this clonotype. J is TRBJ2-7 and V is TRBV28; 12 bases are shared with TRBD2. The CDR3 spans 19 residues. Germline CDR1 is MDHEN and CDR2 is SYDVKM. J was trimmed by 3 bases and V by 3 bases; bases with no gene match: 15. CDR3 residues: CASSFSLGLAGGPIYEQYF. Written as DNA, the CDR3 is TGTGCCAGCAGTTTTTCCTTAGGGCTAGCGGGAGGGCCGATCTACGAGCAGTACTTC.

This clonotype was counted a few times. V gene TRBV6-1 combines with J gene TRBJ2-6, with D possibly matching TRBD1 (6 bases). CDR3 length equals 14 residues. Germline V gene lookup returns CDR1 MNHNS and CDR2 SASEGT. The V gene lost 5 bases and the J gene lost 3 bases, with 8 bases spanning the gap. The CDR3 DNA sequence: TGTGCCAGCAGTCAGGGGAATGGGGCCAACGTCCTGACTTTC. Translation gives CASSQGNGANVLTF.

In this sample, this clonotype is medium-sized. V gene TRBV6-1 combines with J gene TRBJ2-3; D is unclear. CDR3 size: 13 residues. Trimming stripped 5 bases from V and 1 base from J, with 7 bases between. Germline V gene lookup returns CDR1 MNHNS and CDR2 SASEGT. The DNA for the CDR3 is TGTGCCAGCAGTCGCCAAGGCACAGATACGCAGTATTTT. Translated, it gives CASSRQGTDTQYF.

This clonotype was found a few times. The chain employs TRBV7-9 and TRBJ2-4; 8 bases align to TRBD1. Germline V gene sequence: CDR1 SEHNR, CDR2 FQNEAQ (reference sequence). The CDR3 consists of 16 residues. Losses at the gene ends were 0 bases for V and 9 bases for J; bases not matched to a gene: 10. CDR3 DNA: TGTGCCAGCAGCTTAGCCGCCGGGGACAGGAGAGGCATTCAGTACTTC. Encoded protein: CASSLAAGDRRGIQYF.

The CDR3, as DNA: TGTGCCAGCTCACGAAGACAGGGGGATCCTGAAAAACTGTTTTTT. Translation gives CASSRRQGDPEKLFF. The chain joins TRBV18 to TRBJ1-4, with 9 bases identical to TRBD1. Germline CDR1 is KGHSH and CDR2 is LQKENI. J gave up 7 bases and V 4 bases, and 7 bases lay outside the gene matches. The CDR3 is 15 amino acids.

This chain uses TRBV11-2 with TRBJ2-7; D might be TRBD1 or TRBD2, each matching 5 bases. Trimming shortened V by 1 base and J by 2 bases, and 12 bases separated the two germline ends. The germline CDR1 and CDR2 sequences are SGHAT and FQNNGV. The CDR3 runs 15 residues. CDR3 residues: CASSLVWDLTYEQYF. CDR3 in DNA: TGTGCCAGCAGCTTAGTCTGGGACCTGACCTACGAGCAGTACTTC.

This clonotype has just a few counts. The chain uses TRBV7-3 and TRBJ2-2, with a possible D match to TRBD1 (6 bases). The CDR3 spans 15 residues. Trimming pared 3 bases from V and 6 bases from J, leaving 14 bases between. Germline loops: CDR1 SGHTA, CDR2 FQGTGA. The CDR3 reads CASSFIGTSAGELFF. The DNA of the CDR3 is TGTGCCAGCAGCTTCATAGGGACAAGCGCCGGGGAGCTGTTTTTT.

This clonotype occurred a few times. The V gene is TRBV6-2 or TRBV6-3, the J gene TRBJ2-3; 7 bases are shared with TRBD1. Germline V gene data show CDR1 as MNHEY and CDR2 as SVGEGT. The V segment lost 2 bases and the J segment 3 bases; nucleotides outside the gene matches: 11. The CDR3 runs 17 residues. The CDR3 sequence: CASSYNANRGGTDTQYF. CDR3 sequence (DNA): TGTGCCAGCAGTTACAACGCTAACAGGGGCGGGACAGATACGCAGTATTTT.

This clonotype was seen more than once but under ten times. The chain joins TRBV7-8 to TRBJ1-2; D gene ambiguous. The CDR3 has 13 residues. Trimming took 4 bases from V and 8 from J, leaving 14 bases between them. Germline V lookup: CDR1 SGHVS, CDR2 FQNEAQ. The CDR3 DNA follows: TGTGCCAGCAGCTCCGACGGGGAACGAGGCTACACCTTC. This encodes CASSSDGERGYTF.

This clonotype has only one observation. One end of the junction fails to match germline, which may point to a read error. The gene calls are TRBV7-8 and TRBJ2-2, with 9 bases fitting TRBD2. CDR1 and CDR2 (germline): SGHVS, FQNEAQ. The CDR3 runs to 17 residues. The CDR3 protein is CASSLARVAGETGQLFF. The CDR3 DNA is TGTGCCAGCAGCTTAGCGCGGGTAGCGGGAGAAACCGGGCAGCTGTTTTTT. Together with reference TRBV7-8 and TRBJ2-2, the CDR3 gives the full variable domain: GAGVSQSPRYKVAKRGQDVALRCDPISGHVSLFWYQQALGQGPEFLTYFQNEAQLDKSGLPSDRFFAERPEGSVSTLKIQRTQQEDSAVYLCASSLARVAGETGQLFFGEGSRLTVL.

CDR3 bases: TGCAGTGCTCCCGCCTCCAGCTCCTACAATGAGCAGTTCTTC. Protein sequence: CSAPASSSYNEQFF. The rearrangement joins TRBV20-1 to TRBJ2-1; D is unclear. V dropped 5 bases and J dropped 0 bases, with 11 bases sitting between them. This CDR3 has 14 residues. From germline, CDR1 is DFQATT and CDR2 SNEGSKA (reference sequence).

A few counts support this clonotype. The genes are TRBV6-2 or TRBV6-3 and TRBJ2-2; TRBD2 aligns across 8 bases. The CDR3 contains 15 residues. Germline-derived CDR1 and CDR2 are MNHEY and SVGEGT. V was clipped by 4 bases and J by 3 bases; unmatched bases: 4. CDR3 loop: CASSSVAGYTGELFF. The DNA of the CDR3 is TGTGCCAGCAGTTCCGTAGCGGGATACACCGGGGAGCTGTTTTTT.

This clonotype has only a few counts. The CDR3 region is CATTEDITDTQYF. The CDR3 coding sequence is TGTGCCACCACCGAGGACATCACAGATACGCAGTATTTT. The J gene is TRBJ2-3, the V gene TRBV24-1; possible D gene TRBD1, 5 bases. The CDR3 runs 13 residues. Germline V gene sequence: CDR1 KGHDR, CDR2 SFDVKD. Trimming removed 8 bases at V and 2 bases at J, with 10 bases between.